This T cell receptor beta chain was documented in a study of cytomegalovirus exposure and HLA in healthy donors. About the study: An early data release held tens of millions of unique TCRs from HLA-typed donors.

PCR used 60 Vbeta primers and 13 Jbeta primers. Using immunoSEQ multiplex PCR, the repertoire was profiled, and TCRdb retains in-frame clones only, with some absent. This sample yields about 170,000 clones, of which around four fifths are seen a single time; 1% belongs to the top ten. This CDR3 is built from 16 residues. Germline V gives CDR1 SGHTA, CDR2 FQGNSA. V lost 1 base, J lost 2 bases, and 5 bases stayed unmatched. The chain couples TRBV7-2 to TRBJ2-7; 10 positions agree with TRBD2. This sequence was found in a woman aged 50 to 60 in good health and CMV-seropositive. The sample comprised PBMCs. CDR3 nucleotide sequence: TGTGCCAGCAGCTTAGATCTTGGGACTAGCGCCTACGAGCAGTACTTC. It encodes CASSLDLGTSAYEQYF.